This T cell receptor beta chain stems from a study of breast tumors, draining lymph nodes, adjacent tissues. CDR3 length equals 13 residues. Germline CDR1 SGHDT, CDR2 YYEEEE. V lost 5 bases, J lost 4 bases, and 9 bases lay in between. Samples came from axillary lymph nodes draining the breast cancer. This clonotype was observed at least ten times. The target antigen is unknown. Regarding the study as a whole: Tumors had less TCR diversity than lymph nodes, more than nontumor tissue. The data were judged consistent with most tumor T cells coming from lymph node and expanding in tumor.

Using its own MiXCR run on the multiplex PCR reads, TCRdb lists one record per CDR3 protein. The repertoire holds hundreds of thousands of distinct CDR3 sequences, with around 32% as singletons. The sequenced sample was axillary lymph node tissue. The receptor comes from a female donor with breast cancer. Some clones in this sample may be carry-over from other donors' samples. The gene calls are TRBV5-6 and TRBJ2-2; no firm D call. CDR3 in DNA: TGTGCCAGCAGTCCCATATTCACCGGGGAGCTGTTTTTT. Translating it yields CASSPIFTGELFF.